Detailed here is one T cell receptor beta chain. Its target is unknown. This specimen comes from a study of T cell responses to AZD1222 COVID-19 vaccine. Study outcomes and limitations: Only a handful of AZD1222 recipients tested seropositive at baseline.

Using immunoSEQ multiplex PCR, the repertoire was profiled, and TCRdb retains in-frame clones only, with some absent. Of tens of thousands of clones listed, approximately 80% are singletons. The CDR3 has 12 residues. The V gene lost 8 bases and the J gene lost 8 bases, with 18 bases spanning the gap. Per the germline V gene, CDR1 is GTSNPN and CDR2 is SVGIG (reference sequence). The sequence derives from an adult in good health. The sequencing here drew on peripheral blood, taken on day 0 of AZD1222 vaccination. J is TRBJ1-2 and V is TRBV30; D is possibly TRBD1 (6 bases). The CDR3 bases are TGTGCCCTGGAGGGGGGGCTGGGGGGCTACACCTTC. It encodes CALEGGLGGYTF.